This TCR beta chain is drawn from a study of shared clonotypes between healthy human individuals. From germline, CDR1 is SGHTA and CDR2 FQGTGA. This CDR3 is built from 15 residues. The trim removed 5 bases at V and 6 bases at J, leaving 7 bases unmatched. Here immunoSEQ multiplex PCR was the method, and the copy in TCRdb shows in-frame clones only, minus some. The sample includes a few million clones, approximately 95% of them seen just once. The chain has TRBV7-3 and TRBJ2-1, with 10 bases matching TRBD2. The source is a man younger than 30 in good health. Some clones in this sample may be carry-over from other donors' samples. The specimen was naive CD4+ T cells from PBMCs. Subset noted: CD45RA+ positively selected. DNA for the CDR3: TGTGCCAGCAGCACTCCTAGCGGGAGTAGCAATGAGCAGTTCTTC. Protein: CASSTPSGSSNEQFF.